This passage covers 3 T cell receptor beta chains from one sample sequenced in a study of blood T cell repertoires in COVID-19. Measured with immunoSEQ multiplex PCR; TCRdb has only the in-frame clones, and not every one. The sample has fewer than 75,000 clones; 85% to 90% are singletons. Sample: peripheral blood. The receptors stem from a man aged 50 or older with active COVID-19.

This clone has only one observation. The chain links TRBV19 to TRBJ1-5; D not resolved. This CDR3 contains 13 residues. Trimming pared 5 bases from V and 5 bases from J, leaving 10 bases between. Germline assignment: CDR1 LNHDA and CDR2 SQIVND (reference sequence). CDR3 loop: CASSYPGYQPQHF. CDR3 nucleotides: TGTGCCAGTAGTTATCCGGGGTATCAGCCCCAGCATTTT.

The V gene is TRBV20-1, the J gene TRBJ2-1, with 11 bases lining up with TRBD2. Germline loops: CDR1 DFQATT, CDR2 SNEGSKA (reference sequence). The CDR3 is made up of 16 amino acids. With V trimmed by 3 bases and J by 4 bases, 8 bases remained unmatched. CDR3: CSASPSGGRRYNEQFF. CDR3 sequence (DNA): TGCAGTGCTAGTCCTAGCGGGGGGCGTCGGTACAATGAGCAGTTCTTC.

This chain connects TRBV18 to TRBJ2-7; 9 bases agree with TRBD1. V trimming: 6 bases; J trimming: 4 bases; junction bases outside the gene matches: 7. The CDR3 extends over 14 amino acids. CDR1 is KGHSH and CDR2 is LQKENI in the germline V gene. The CDR3 DNA is TGTGCCAGCTCGCTCGACAGGGGGAAATACGAGCAGTACTTC. Amino acids: CASSLDRGKYEQYF.